A selection of T cell receptor beta chains follows, all from one sample in a study of blood T cell repertoires in COVID-19. TCRdb's copy holds only in-frame clones and misses some; the assay was immunoSEQ multiplex PCR. The profile shows over 200,000 clones, about 90% of them singletons. Sequencing was done on a sample of PBMCs or T cells enriched from blood (not recorded which). These receptors came from a woman aged 25 to 45 with acute COVID-19. The CDR3 runs from the conserved cysteine through the conserved F or W. The D gene is left open where the match is weak. Not all rows give a size; the values are once, few, many and, for expanded clones, a class.

TRBJ2-1,TRBD2,TRBV5-1,-,CASSFGRGGPGEQFF,TGCGCCAGCAGCTTTGGGCGGGGGGGCCCCGGGGAGCAGTTCTTC
TRBJ2-3,TRBD2,TRBV6-4,-,CASSDGTSGRTKKNF,TGTGCCAGCAGTGACGGGACTAGCGGGAGGACTAAGAAGAATTTT
TRBJ1-2,TRBD1,TRBV28,once,CASSRPGQGSYGYTF,TGTGCCAGCAGTCGGCCGGGACAGGGAAGCTATGGCTACACCTTC
TRBJ1-6,TRBD1,TRBV6-5,-,CASSLTGTNSPLHF,TGTGCCAGCAGTTTGACAGGGACTAATTCACCCCTCCACTTT
TRBJ2-5,-,TRBV5-4,-,CASSTTGYQETQYF,TGTGCCAGCAGCACCACAGGGTACCAAGAGACCCAGTACTTC
TRBJ1-2,TRBD1,TRBV2,once,CASSRPKQGPWGYTF,TGTGCCAGCAGTCGTCCGAAACAGGGGCCATGGGGCTACACCTTC
TRBJ1-4,TRBD1,TRBV19,-,CASNPTGGHGKLFF,TGTGCCAGCAACCCTACAGGGGGTCATGGAAAACTGTTTTTT
TRBJ1-1,TRBD1,TRBV30,-,CAWRGTGLGNTEAFF,TGTGCCTGGAGGGGGACAGGGTTGGGAAACACTGAAGCTTTCTTT
TRBJ2-5,TRBD2,TRBV28,-,CASTPSSGAQETQYF,TGTGCCAGCACCCCCTCTAGCGGGGCCCAAGAGACCCAGTACTTC
TRBJ1-4,-,TRBV30,-,CACTRGFEKLFF,TGTGCCTGCACCCGGGGGTTTGAAAAACTGTTTTTT
TRBJ1-4,-,TRBV11-2,-,CASSQEFGGVIGKLFF,TGTGCCAGCAGCCAGGAATTCGGAGGGGTAATTGGAAAACTGTTTTTT
TRBJ2-7,-,TRBV5-4,-,CASSSFPREPGSYEQYF,TGTGCCAGCAGCTCCTTTCCTCGGGAGCCGGGGAGCTACGAGCAGTACTTC
TRBJ2-3,TRBD2,TRBV7-2,-,CASSLGLAGGADTQYF,TGTGCCAGCAGCTTAGGGCTAGCGGGGGGAGCGGATACGCAGTATTTT
TRBJ2-1,-,TRBV24-1,-,CATSDSTTGINEQFF,TGTGCCACCAGTGATTCGACCACAGGGATCAATGAGCAGTTCTTC
TRBJ2-3,-,TRBV28,-,CASSFYRVTDTQYF,TGTGCCAGCAGTTTTTACAGGGTTACAGATACGCAGTATTTT
TRBJ1-1,TRBD1,TRBV11-2,-,CASVGTGEAFF,TGTGCCAGCGTCGGGACAGGGGAAGCTTTCTTT
TRBJ1-2,-,TRBV2,-,CATASREGLHGYTF,TGTGCCACCGCCTCGAGGGAAGGTCTCCATGGCTACACCTTC
TRBJ2-1,TRBD1,TRBV7-2,-,CASSLSPGQGERNEQFF,TGTGCCAGCAGCTTAAGTCCGGGACAGGGTGAACGGAATGAGCAGTTCTTC
TRBJ1-2,-,TRBV21-1,-,CASSQKDRLDYGYTF,TGTGCCAGCAGCCAAAAGGACAGGCTGGACTATGGCTACACCTTC
TRBJ1-2,TRBD1,TRBV7-9,once,CASSRPGQGDYGYTF,TGTGCCAGCAGCAGGCCGGGACAGGGTGACTATGGCTACACCTTC
TRBJ2-5,-,TRBV5-4,-,CASSPTGTLGETQYF,TGTGCCAGCAGCCCGACCGGGACATTGGGAGAGACCCAGTACTTC
TRBJ1-1,TRBD1,TRBV12-3/TRBV12-4,few,CASSLQGAGEAFF,TGTGCCAGCAGTTTACAGGGGGCGGGTGAAGCTTTCTTT
TRBJ1-5,-,TRBV5-8,-,CASSWDIYSNQPQHF,TGTGCCAGCAGCTGGGACATTTATAGCAATCAGCCCCAGCATTTT
TRBJ2-2,-,TRBV3-1/TRBV3-2,once,CASSDIFKRDWNTGELFF,TGTGCCAGCAGCGATATTTTTAAGAGGGACTGGAACACCGGGGAGCTGTTTTTT
TRBJ2-7,-,TRBV6-5,-,CATLGLSYEQYF,TGTGCCACTCTGGGACTGTCCTACGAGCAGTACTTC
TRBJ1-5,-,TRBV7-9,-,CASSLAGEVQPQHF,TGTGCCAGCAGCTTAGCAGGGGAGGTTCAGCCCCAGCATTTT
TRBJ2-7,TRBD2,TRBV6-5,-,CASILAGANIDEQYF,TGTGCCAGCATACTAGCGGGGGCTAATATCGACGAGCAGTACTTC
TRBJ2-1,TRBD2,TRBV10-3,-,CAISGVSGASYNEQFF,TGTGCCATCAGTGGGGTAAGCGGGGCCTCCTACAATGAGCAGTTCTTC
TRBJ2-7,TRBD1,TRBV18,-,CASSLGQGTNYEQYF,TGTGCCAGCTCTCTAGGACAGGGGACTAATTACGAGCAGTACTTC
TRBJ2-3,-,TRBV3-1/TRBV3-2,-,CASSPWDFTDTQYF,TGTGCCAGCAGCCCCTGGGACTTCACAGATACGCAGTATTTT
TRBJ1-4,TRBD1,TRBV7-2,-,CASSIYRGSNEKLFF,TGTGCCAGCAGCATCTACAGGGGGTCTAATGAAAAACTGTTTTTT
TRBJ1-2,-,TRBV30,once,CAWTQTDYGYGYTF,TGTGCCTGGACTCAAACGGACTATGGCTATGGCTACACCTTC
TRBJ2-5,TRBD2,TRBV5-1,once,CASSLAGLAGQETQYF,TGCGCCAGCAGCTTGGCCGGACTAGCGGGTCAAGAGACCCAGTACTTC
TRBJ1-1,-,TRBV20-1,-,CSGQDNTEAFF,TGCAGTGGACAGGATAACACTGAAGCTTTCTTT
TRBJ2-5,-,TRBV21-1,few,CASSKVKLAWTQYF,TGTGCCAGCAGCAAAGTCAAACTAGCATGGACCCAGTACTTC
TRBJ2-2,-,TRBV10-3,-,CATSGPGDPGELFF,TGTGCCACCTCGGGTCCGGGGGATCCCGGGGAGCTGTTTTTT
TRBJ1-5,-,TRBV9,-,CASSVGGGNQPQHF,TGTGCCAGCAGCGTAGGTGGAGGCAATCAGCCCCAGCATTTT
TRBJ2-7,TRBD1,TRBV5-1,-,CASSFPGVRQGGYEQYF,TGCGCCAGCAGCTTCCCCGGAGTCCGACAGGGTGGTTACGAGCAGTACTTC
TRBJ1-2,-,TRBV19,-,CASREGSYDYGYTF,TGTGCCAGTAGGGAGGGGTCCTACGACTATGGCTACACCTTC
TRBJ2-1,TRBD2,TRBV11-2,-,CASSLPAGGPLYEQFF,TGTGCCAGCAGCCTCCCAGCGGGGGGGCCTCTTTATGAGCAGTTCTTC
TRBJ2-7,TRBD2,TRBV6-5,-,CASSYGPARGDDEQYF,TGTGCCAGCAGTTACGGGCCCGCGCGGGGGGATGACGAGCAGTACTTC
TRBJ1-5,-,TRBV30,-,CAWSVGEANQPQHF,TGTGCCTGGAGTGTAGGGGAGGCTAATCAGCCCCAGCATTTT
TRBJ2-2,-,TRBV10-2,-,CASSHTTADTGELFF,TGCGCCAGCAGTCACACCACCGCGGACACCGGGGAGCTGTTTTTT
TRBJ1-2,-,TRBV30,-,CAWSRSGNYGYTF,TGTGCCTGGAGTAGGAGTGGGAACTATGGCTACACCTTC
TRBJ2-1,TRBD2,TRBV7-7,-,CASSLFPSGAGNEQFF,TGTGCCAGCAGCTTATTTCCTAGCGGGGCCGGGAATGAGCAGTTCTTC
TRBJ2-5,-,TRBV6-5,-,CASTLQTAQETQYF,TGTGCCAGCACCCTCCAGACAGCGCAAGAGACCCAGTACTTC
TRBJ1-2,-,TRBV14,-,CASSQEGAFYGYTF,TGTGCCAGCAGCCAAGAGGGGGCTTTCTATGGCTACACCTTC
TRBJ1-5,TRBD1,TRBV10-3,-,CAIGRQGEGNQPQHF,TGTGCCATCGGTAGACAGGGGGAGGGCAATCAGCCCCAGCATTTT
TRBJ1-2,-,TRBV4-1,-,CASSQVRDYGYTF,TGCGCCAGCAGCCAAGTCAGGGACTATGGCTACACCTTC
TRBJ2-6,-,TRBV27,-,CASSFGGARSGANVLTF,TGTGCCAGCAGTTTTGGGGGGGCGAGGAGTGGGGCCAACGTCCTGACTTTC